The 27 T cell receptor beta chains in this list originate from one sample, sequenced in a study of early T cells in non-severe SARS-CoV-2 infection. Using its own MiXCR run on the 5' RACE reads, TCRdb lists one record per CDR3 protein. The profile shows around 70,000 distinct CDR3 sequences, 9% to 15% of them singletons. Sequencing was performed on whole blood. The receptors originated from an adult who was a healthcare worker with PCR-confirmed SARS-CoV-2 infection or an uninfected control (not recorded which).

This clonotype came up a few times. The rearrangement joins TRBV2 to TRBJ1-6; 10 bases agree with TRBD1. Trimming removed 7 bases from V and 14 bases from J; junction bases left unmatched: 14. CDR1 is SNHLY and CDR2 is FYNNEI in the germline V gene. The CDR3 spans 15 residues. The CDR3 nucleotides read TGTGCCAGCATTATCCGGGACAGGGGCGCTAGGGCCCTCCACTTT. It is translated as CASIIRDRGARALHF.

This chain uses TRBV18 with TRBJ2-7; 9 bases agree with TRBD1. Germline V gives CDR1 KGHSH, CDR2 LQKENI. The CDR3 length is 14 residues. The trim removed 2 bases at V and 6 bases at J, leaving 5 bases unmatched. In nucleotides, the CDR3 is TGTGCCAGCTCACCAAGGGACAGGGCCTCCGAGCAGTACTTC. Translation gives CASSPRDRASEQYF. The whole variable domain, filled in from reference TRBV18 and TRBJ2-7, reads NAGVMQNPRHLVRRRGQEARLRCSPMKGHSHVYWYRQLPEEGLKFMVYLQKENIIDESGMPKERFSAEFPKEGPSILRIQQVVRGDSAAYFCASSPRDRASEQYFGPGTRLTVT.

This chain joins TRBV29-1 and TRBJ2-4; no definite D call. CDR3 length: 13 residues. V lost 4 bases, J lost 0 bases, and 7 bases lay in between. Looked up from germline, CDR1 is SQVTM and CDR2 is ANQGSEA. The CDR3: CSVAPLAKNIQYF. CDR3 nucleotides: TGCAGCGTTGCTCCTCTAGCCAAAAACATTCAGTACTTC.

This clonotype was picked up a small number of times. The chain joins TRBV6-1 to TRBJ1-5; no firm D call. This CDR3 is 11 amino acids long. Germline V gene data show CDR1 as MNHNS and CDR2 as SASEGT. V was trimmed by 7 bases and J by 3 bases, leaving 4 bases between them. The CDR3 sequence: CASKDNQPQHF. As DNA, the CDR3 is TGTGCCAGCAAGGACAATCAGCCCCAGCATTTT.

This chain joins TRBV2 and TRBJ2-3, with 7 nucleotides matching TRBD1. The CDR3 length is 17 residues. V dropped 8 bases and J dropped 2; count of bases not matched to a gene: 16. The germline V gene encodes CDR1 SNHLY and CDR2 FYNNEI. CDR3 amino acids: CASPSGIGGLSTDTQYF. CDR3 coding DNA: TGTGCCAGCCCATCTGGGATAGGGGGCTTATCCACAGATACGCAGTATTTT.

Many counts were recorded for this clonotype. This chain joins TRBV10-3 and TRBJ2-5; no firm D call. Germline CDR1 and CDR2: ENHRY and SYGVKD. The CDR3 spans 16 residues. Trimming stripped 3 bases from V and 4 bases from J, with 18 bases between. CDR3 in amino acids: CAISEPGDSKGETQYF. The CDR3, as DNA: TGTGCCATCAGTGAACCCGGTGACTCGAAGGGAGAGACCCAGTACTTC.

The J gene is TRBJ1-5, the V gene TRBV20-1; D is perhaps TRBD1 (6 bases). Germline CDR1 reads DFQATT; CDR2 reads SNEGSKA (reference sequence). The CDR3 loop spans 14 amino acids. V gave up 3 bases and J gave up 4 bases, with 13 bases separating them. CDR3 sequence: CSARELQGNQPQHF. CDR3 coding DNA: TGCAGTGCTAGGGAATTACAGGGTAATCAGCCCCAGCATTTT.

This clonotype has only a few counts. The chain recombines TRBV12-3 or TRBV12-4 with TRBJ2-1; D remains unclear. The CDR3 sequence is 14 residues long. Trimming removed 6 bases at V and 0 bases at J, with 9 bases between. CDR3 nucleotides: TGTGCCAGCAGGTTGTTTAGCTCCTACAATGAGCAGTTCTTC. This sequence encodes CASRLFSSYNEQFF.

The V gene is TRBV27, the J gene TRBJ1-6; D unresolved. V was clipped by 6 bases and J by 4 bases, with 13 bases between them. Per germline, CDR1 MNHEY and CDR2 SMNVEV (reference sequence). The CDR3 sequence is 15 residues long. The CDR3 loop is CASRQEERYNSPLHF. Here the CDR3 DNA reads TGTGCCAGCAGGCAAGAGGAAAGGTATAATTCACCCCTCCACTTT.

The V and J genes are TRBV20-1 and TRBJ2-5; D not certain. Trimming stripped 2 bases from V and 1 base from J, with 11 bases between. The CDR3 covers 14 residues. Germline-derived CDR1 and CDR2 are DFQATT and SNEGSKA (reference sequence). CDR3 DNA sequence: TGCAGTGCTAGAATCGTGGCCACCCAAGAGACCCAGTACTTC. It codes for CSARIVATQETQYF.

This clonotype was counted ten times or more. The chain combines TRBV20-1 with TRBJ2-7; D remains unclear. The V end was cut by 7 bases, the J end by 3 bases, with 13 bases between. The CDR3 runs to 12 residues. CDR1 and CDR2 from the germline V gene are DFQATT and SNEGSKA (reference sequence). The CDR3 nucleotides read TGCAGTGGTAGCCCTGTCCTCTACGAGCAGTACTTC. Protein sequence: CSGSPVLYEQYF.

This clonotype occurred many times. A read error may produce the germline difference seen at one junction end. The chain couples TRBV5-1 to TRBJ2-4; D possibly corresponds to TRBD1 (5 bases). The CDR3 has 13 residues. In germline, CDR1 is SGHRS, CDR2 YFSETQ. The CDR3: CASSLWQGNLQYF. DNA for the CDR3: TGCGCCAGCAGCTTGTGGCAGGGAAACCTTCAGTACTTC.

This clonotype has at least ten counts. The chain recombines TRBV7-2 with TRBJ2-3, with D perhaps being TRBD1 or TRBD2 (6 bases each). With 2 bases removed from V and 1 base from J, the gap between germline ends came to 22 bases. CDR1 and CDR2 from the germline V gene are SGHTA and FQGNSA. The CDR3 covers 19 residues. DNA for the CDR3: TGTGCCAGCAGCTTACTGAGGTCGGGGGCCTTATCACGCACAGATACGCAGTATTTT. Its translation is CASSLLRSGALSRTDTQYF.

This clonotype has ten or more counts. The V call is TRBV7-9, the J call TRBJ2-5, with a tentative D call TRBD1 (6 bases). Germline V gene data show CDR1 as SEHNR and CDR2 as FQNEAQ (reference sequence). V lost 0 bases and J lost 5, with 10 bases in between. The CDR3 spans 14 residues. In DNA form, the CDR3 reads TGTGCCAGCAGCTTAGCGACAGGCCCCGAGACCCAGTACTTC. This encodes CASSLATGPETQYF.

This clonotype has only a few counts. The rearrangement uses TRBV15 and TRBJ1-6; D remains unclear. The CDR3 covers 16 residues. The V end lost 0 bases, the J end lost 0 bases, and 6 bases lay between the germline ends. Germline V CDR1 and CDR2: LNHNV, YYDKDF (reference sequence). Here the CDR3 reads CATSREGSSYNSPLHF. The CDR3 nucleotides are TGTGCCACCAGCAGAGAGGGGAGCTCCTATAATTCACCCCTCCACTTT.

This clonotype was found a few times. This chain uses TRBV3-1 with TRBJ1-1; no clear D gene. This CDR3 region has 13 residues. Germline V gene data show CDR1 as LGHDT and CDR2 as YNNKEL (reference sequence). Trimming stripped 4 bases from V and 1 base from J, with 7 bases between. This chain's CDR3 is CASSRMGNTEAFF. The CDR3 region has the DNA TGTGCCAGCAGCCGAATGGGGAACACTGAAGCTTTCTTT.

This clonotype occurred many times. The chain couples TRBV5-1 to TRBJ1-2; D perhaps matches TRBD1 (5 bases). The V gene lost 4 bases and the J gene lost 4 bases, with 17 bases spanning the gap. CDR3 length: 15 residues. Germline lookup yields CDR1 SGHRS and CDR2 YFSETQ. As DNA, the CDR3 is TGCGCCAGCAGCCTGGAGGCTGGGACCGCCTATGGCTACACCTTC. Protein product: CASSLEAGTAYGYTF.

V is TRBV12-3 or TRBV12-4 and J is TRBJ1-6; 7 bases map to TRBD1. The trim removed 9 bases at V and 7 bases at J, leaving 9 bases unmatched. The CDR3 totals 14 residues. The chain's CDR3 is CASDDRDRNSPLHF. CDR3 nucleotides: TGTGCCAGTGACGACCGGGACAGAAATTCACCCCTCCACTTT.

This clonotype was seen at least ten times. The V call is TRBV7-9, the J call TRBJ2-1; either TRBD1 or TRBD2 may fit D (6 bases each). The V and J ends lost 7 bases and 8 bases respectively, with 24 bases between them. The germline CDR1 and CDR2 sequences are SEHNR and FQNEAQ (reference sequence). CDR3 length: 16 residues. CDR3 loop: CASTPGGAGSLYEQFF. As DNA, the CDR3 is TGTGCCAGCACCCCCGGGGGCGCTGGGTCGCTGTATGAGCAGTTCTTC.

About this clonotype itself: This may stem from a read error, because a much larger clone lies one nucleotide away. The chain is built from TRBV7-9 and TRBJ2-7, with no clear D. This CDR3 comprises 12 residues. The V gene lost 1 base and the J gene lost 2 bases, with 3 bases spanning the gap. Germline loops: CDR1 SEHNR, CDR2 FQNEAQ (reference sequence). CDR3 amino acids: CASSLDPYEQYF. In DNA, the CDR3 is TGTGCCAGCAGCTTAGACCCCTACGAGCAGTACTTC. Variable domain in full (rest from reference TRBV7-9 and TRBJ2-7): DTGVSQNPRHKITKRGQNVTFRCDPISEHNRLYWYRQTLGQGPEFLTYFQNEAQLEKSRLLSDRFSAERPKGSFSTLEIQRTEQGDSAMYLCASSLDPYEQYFGPGTRLTVT.

The chain uses TRBV11-2 and TRBJ1-6, with D unresolved. The CDR3 consists of 18 residues. The germline V gene has CDR1 SGHAT and CDR2 FQNNGV. Between the trimmed V and J ends, which lost 3 bases and 9 bases, there was a span of 24 bases. This chain's CDR3 is CASSLVGDWRVGRSPLHF. Written as DNA, the CDR3 is TGTGCCAGCAGCTTGGTTGGAGACTGGCGGGTAGGGCGTTCACCCCTCCACTTT.

This sequence joins TRBV12-5 and TRBJ2-3; 10 bases line up with TRBD2. V lost 5 bases and J lost 0; bases outside the gene matches: 2. The germline V gene has CDR1 LGHNT and CDR2 FRNRAP. CDR3 length: 15 residues. The CDR3, as DNA: TGTGCTAGTGGTCTGACTAGCGGGAGCACAGATACGCAGTATTTT. It yields the protein CASGLTSGSTDTQYF.

This clonotype was picked up a small number of times. V gene TRBV7-8 combines with J gene TRBJ2-2; D may be TRBD1 (6 bases). The CDR3 sequence is 15 residues long. V lost 1 base and J 2 bases, leaving 8 bases between the germline ends. CDR1 is SGHVS, CDR2 FQNEAQ, per germline. Here the CDR3 reads CASSLGRGNTGELFF. The CDR3 DNA reads as TGTGCCAGCAGCTTAGGCAGGGGAAACACCGGGGAGCTGTTTTTT.

Concerning this clonotype itself: A much larger clone sits a single nucleotide away, making a read error possible. The rearrangement joins TRBV3-1 to TRBJ2-4; a possible D gene is TRBD1 (5 bases). The CDR3 extends over 13 amino acids. The ends were cut back, 3 bases at V and 2 bases at J, with 5 bases in the middle. The germline V gene encodes CDR1 LGHDT and CDR2 YNNKEL (reference sequence). For the CDR3, the DNA is TGTGCCAGCAGCCAGGGGCCCAAAAACATTCAGTACTTC. This translates into CASSQGPKNIQYF.

This clonotype was seen many times. V and J are TRBV5-6 and TRBJ1-2, with D uncertain. The V end lost 0 bases, the J end lost 4 bases, and 16 bases lay between the germline ends. CDR3 length: 16 amino acids. CDR1 and CDR2 (germline): SGHDT, YYEEEE. This CDR3 reads CASSLELDSSIYGYTF. CDR3 nucleotides: TGTGCCAGCAGCTTGGAACTCGACTCCTCGATCTATGGCTACACCTTC. The complete variable domain, with remaining parts taken from reference TRBV5-6 and TRBJ1-2, reads DAGVTQSPTHLIKTRGQQVTLRCSPKSGHDTVSWYQQALGQGPQFIFQYYEEEERQRGNFPDRFSGHQFPNYSSELNVNALLLGDSALYLCASSLELDSSIYGYTFGSGTRLTVV.

V gene TRBV4-3 combines with J gene TRBJ1-2; D not resolved. V dropped 0 bases and J dropped 8 bases, with 16 bases sitting between them. The CDR3 spans 15 residues. The V gene's germline CDR1 is LGHNA and CDR2 YSLEER. This CDR3 reads CASSQEPRRGYGYTF. CDR3 nucleotide sequence: TGCGCCAGCAGCCAAGAACCCCGACGGGGTTACGGCTACACCTTC.

The chain recombines TRBV3-1 with TRBJ2-3, with 9 bases identical to TRBD2. This CDR3 has 18 amino acids. Trimming at V came to 4 bases and at J to 6 bases, leaving 17 bases not matched to a gene. Germline lookup yields CDR1 LGHDT and CDR2 YNNKEL (reference sequence). CDR3 sequence reads: CASSPSGAGGPFMDTQYF. The CDR3 nucleotides read TGTGCCAGCAGCCCCTCGGGAGCGGGGGGCCCATTTATGGATACGCAGTATTTT.